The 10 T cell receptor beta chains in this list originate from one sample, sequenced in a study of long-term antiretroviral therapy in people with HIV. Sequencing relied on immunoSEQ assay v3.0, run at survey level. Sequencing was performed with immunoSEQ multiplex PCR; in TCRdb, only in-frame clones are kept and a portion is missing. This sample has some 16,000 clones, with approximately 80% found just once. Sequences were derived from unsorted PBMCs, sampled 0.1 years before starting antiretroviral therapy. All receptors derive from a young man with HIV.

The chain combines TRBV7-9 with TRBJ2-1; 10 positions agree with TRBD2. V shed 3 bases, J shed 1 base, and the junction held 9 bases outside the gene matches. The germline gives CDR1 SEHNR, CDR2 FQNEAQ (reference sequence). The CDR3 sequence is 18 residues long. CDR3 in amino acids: CASSFLLAGDSSYNEQFF. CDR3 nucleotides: TGTGCCAGCAGCTTCCTTCTAGCGGGAGATTCATCCTACAATGAGCAGTTCTTC.

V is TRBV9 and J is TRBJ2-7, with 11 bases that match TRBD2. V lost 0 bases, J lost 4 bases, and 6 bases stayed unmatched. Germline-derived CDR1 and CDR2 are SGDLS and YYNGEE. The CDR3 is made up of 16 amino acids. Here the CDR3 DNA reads TGTGCCAGCAGCGTAGCCCCTGGACTAGCGGGTTACGAGCAGTACTTC. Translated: CASSVAPGLAGYEQYF.

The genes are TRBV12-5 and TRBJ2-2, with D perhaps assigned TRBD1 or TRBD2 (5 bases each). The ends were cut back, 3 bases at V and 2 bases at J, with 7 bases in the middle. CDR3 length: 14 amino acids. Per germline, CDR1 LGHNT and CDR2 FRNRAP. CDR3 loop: CASGFGGNTGELFF. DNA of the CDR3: TGTGCTAGTGGTTTTGGGGGAAACACCGGGGAGCTGTTTTTT.

The CDR3 loop is CASSEGVMGYGYTF. CDR3 in DNA: TGTGCCAGCAGTGAAGGGGTCATGGGCTATGGCTACACCTTC. The chain couples TRBV6-1 to TRBJ1-2; D ambiguous. V was cut by 1 base and J by 4 bases, with 10 bases left in between. This CDR3 spans 14 amino acids. CDR1 is MNHNS, CDR2 SASEGT, per germline.

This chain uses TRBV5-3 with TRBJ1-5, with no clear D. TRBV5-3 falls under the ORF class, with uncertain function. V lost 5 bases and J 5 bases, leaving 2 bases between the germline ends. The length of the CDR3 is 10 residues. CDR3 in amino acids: CARSYQPQHF. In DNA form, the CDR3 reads TGTGCCAGAAGTTATCAGCCCCAGCATTTT.

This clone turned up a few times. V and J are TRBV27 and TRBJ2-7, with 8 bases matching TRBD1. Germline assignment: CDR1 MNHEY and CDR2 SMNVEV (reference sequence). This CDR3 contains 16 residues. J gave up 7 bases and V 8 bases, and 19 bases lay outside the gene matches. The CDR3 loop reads CASARRPPGQVDEQYF. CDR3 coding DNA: TGTGCCAGCGCCAGACGACCGCCGGGACAGGTGGATGAGCAGTACTTC.

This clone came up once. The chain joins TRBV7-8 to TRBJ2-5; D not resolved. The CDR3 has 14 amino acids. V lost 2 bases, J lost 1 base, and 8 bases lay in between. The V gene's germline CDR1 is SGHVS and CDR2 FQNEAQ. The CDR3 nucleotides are TGTGCCAGCAGCTTAATCTTGATCCAAGAGACCCAGTACTTC. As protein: CASSLILIQETQYF.

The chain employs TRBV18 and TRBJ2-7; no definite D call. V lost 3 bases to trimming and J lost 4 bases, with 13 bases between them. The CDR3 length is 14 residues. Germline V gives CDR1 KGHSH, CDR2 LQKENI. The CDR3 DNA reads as TGTGCCAGCTCACCCCGAAGTTTCCCTTACGAGCAGTACTTC. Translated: CASSPRSFPYEQYF.

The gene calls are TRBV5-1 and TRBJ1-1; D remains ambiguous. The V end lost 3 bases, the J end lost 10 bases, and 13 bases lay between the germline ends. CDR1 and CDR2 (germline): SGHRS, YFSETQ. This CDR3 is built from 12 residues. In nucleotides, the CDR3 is TGCGCCAGCAGCTATGACACCGGGCCAGCTTTCTTT. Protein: CASSYDTGPAFF.

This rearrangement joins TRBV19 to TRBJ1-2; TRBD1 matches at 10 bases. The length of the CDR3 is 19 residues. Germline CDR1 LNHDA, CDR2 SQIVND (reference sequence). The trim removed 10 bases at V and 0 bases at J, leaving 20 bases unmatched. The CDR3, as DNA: TGTGCCACCTCCGTTCGTAGGGGGACAGGGGTATATTCTAACTATGGCTACACCTTC. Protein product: CATSVRRGTGVYSNYGYTF.